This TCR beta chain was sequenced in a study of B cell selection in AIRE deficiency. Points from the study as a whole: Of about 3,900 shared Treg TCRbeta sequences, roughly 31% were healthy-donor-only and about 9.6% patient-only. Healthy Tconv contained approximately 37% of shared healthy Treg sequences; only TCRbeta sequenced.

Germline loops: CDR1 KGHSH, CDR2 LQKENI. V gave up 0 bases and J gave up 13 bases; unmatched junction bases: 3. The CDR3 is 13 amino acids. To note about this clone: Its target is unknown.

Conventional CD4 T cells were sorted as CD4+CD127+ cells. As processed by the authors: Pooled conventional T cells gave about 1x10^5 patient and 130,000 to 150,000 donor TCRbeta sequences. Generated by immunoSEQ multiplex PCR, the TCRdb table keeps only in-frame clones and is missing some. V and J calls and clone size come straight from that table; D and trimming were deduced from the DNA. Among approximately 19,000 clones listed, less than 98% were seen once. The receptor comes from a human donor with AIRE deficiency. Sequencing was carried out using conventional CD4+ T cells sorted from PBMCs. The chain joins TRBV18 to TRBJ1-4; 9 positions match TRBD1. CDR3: CASSPPGQGRLFF. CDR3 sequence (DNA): TGTGCCAGCTCACCACCAGGACAGGGGAGACTGTTTTTT.